The 12 T cell receptor beta chains below come from one sample, sequenced in a study of CD8 T cells in ankylosing spondylitis (dated by TCRdb to 2017 to 2019). The method behind the library was 5' RACE. TCRdb records Illumina HiSeq 2500 as the sequencer. TCRdb's own reprocessing of the public reads used fastp at Q25 and MiXCR and kept productive beta chains. Rows are combined by CDR3 protein, so each entry shows the most common genes and DNA. Within this sample are a few hundred thousand distinct CDR3 sequences, with under 20% of them counted one time only. The ten largest clonotypes hold around 32% of the sample. The specimen was blood, either unsorted or a sorted T cell fraction (not recorded which). Source of these receptors: a male donor with ankylosing spondylitis or in good health (not recorded which).

This sequence joins TRBV9 and TRBJ2-3; perhaps TRBD2 as D (5 bases). Germline V lookup: CDR1 SGDLS, CDR2 YYNGEE. The V end was cut by 4 bases, the J end by 6 bases, with 15 bases between. The CDR3 consists of 14 residues. The CDR3 nucleotides read TGTGCCAGCAGCCCACCACTAGAATCGGATACGCAGTATTTT. Encoded protein: CASSPPLESDTQYF.

The chain couples TRBV4-3 to TRBJ2-1; D gene ambiguous. V gave up 2 bases and J gave up 7 bases, with 6 bases separating them. CDR1 LGHNA and CDR2 YSLEER come from the germline V gene. The CDR3 has 12 residues. As DNA, the CDR3 is TGCGCCAGCAGCCAATGGGCAAATGAGCAGTTCTTC. The encoded protein is CASSQWANEQFF.

This chain links TRBV28 with TRBJ2-7, with D possibly being TRBD1 or TRBD2 (5 bases each). The V gene lost 6 bases and the J gene lost 0 bases, with 9 bases spanning the gap. The CDR3 consists of 13 residues. From germline, CDR1 is MDHEN and CDR2 SYDVKM. As DNA, the CDR3 is TGTGCCAGCAGGGGACGGAACTCCTACGAGCAGTACTTC. It codes for CASRGRNSYEQYF.

There are many counts of this clonotype. The chain employs TRBV20-1 and TRBJ1-2; D perhaps matches TRBD1 (5 bases). The CDR3 is 14 residues long. V was trimmed by 1 base and J by 8 bases, leaving 17 bases between them. Germline assignment: CDR1 DFQATT and CDR2 SNEGSKA (reference sequence). The DNA for the CDR3 is TGCAGTGCTAGAGTGGAGGGGTCCCCGAGCGGCTACACCTTC. This translates into CSARVEGSPSGYTF.

This clonotype has at least ten counts. The J gene is TRBJ2-3, the V gene TRBV12-3 or TRBV12-4; unclear D gene. V was shortened by 4 bases and J by 2 bases, with 13 bases between the two germline ends. The CDR3 totals 15 residues. The CDR3: CASSYLAELTDTQYF. CDR3 coding DNA: TGTGCCAGCAGTTATCTGGCGGAGCTCACAGATACGCAGTATTTT.

In its sample, this clonotype was seen a few times. V and J are TRBV5-6 and TRBJ2-7, with 9 bases lining up with TRBD1. The CDR3 consists of 15 residues. The germline gives CDR1 SGHDT, CDR2 YYEEEE. The trim removed 1 base at V and 2 bases at J, leaving 4 bases unmatched. CDR3 protein: CASSLPGQGTYEQYF. The CDR3 region has the DNA TGTGCCAGCAGCTTGCCGGGACAGGGAACCTACGAGCAGTACTTC.

CDR3 DNA: TGTGCCAGCAGCTCCTTCTCTGGAAACACCATATATTTT. Its protein is CASSSFSGNTIYF. The chain combines TRBV7-6 with TRBJ1-3; no definite D call. Germline V gives CDR1 SGHVS, CDR2 FNYEAQ. The V gene lost 4 bases and the J gene lost 0 bases, with 4 bases spanning the gap. The CDR3 loop spans 13 amino acids.

The genes are TRBV19 and TRBJ1-1, with D hard to call. Germline values: CDR1 LNHDA, CDR2 SQIVND (reference sequence). This CDR3 has 16 amino acids. Trimming pared 0 bases from V and 0 bases from J, leaving 11 bases between. The CDR3 DNA is TGTGCCAGTAGTATAGACCGGGAGTCTATGAACACTGAAGCTTTCTTT. As protein: CASSIDRESMNTEAFF.

The chain carries TRBV5-1 and TRBJ2-5; no clear D gene. This CDR3 region has 14 residues. Germline assignment: CDR1 SGHRS and CDR2 YFSETQ. V was shortened by 1 base and J by 1 base, with 8 bases between the two germline ends. The CDR3 is CASSLHSLQETQYF. DNA of the CDR3: TGCGCCAGCAGCTTGCATAGCCTCCAAGAGACCCAGTACTTC.

This clonotype was observed a handful of times. This sequence joins TRBV27 and TRBJ2-1, with D maybe TRBD2 (6 bases). Trimming took off 4 bases at V and 4 bases at J, with 17 bases between the two ends. This CDR3 is built from 16 residues. Germline CDR1 is MNHEY and CDR2 is SMNVEV (reference sequence). The CDR3 loop is CASSSRDGPQYNEQFF. The DNA for the CDR3 is TGTGCCAGCAGTTCGCGGGACGGACCACAATACAATGAGCAGTTCTTC.

This clonotype was detected ten times or more. This chain connects TRBV4-1 to TRBJ2-7; D possibly corresponds to TRBD1 (6 bases). V was pared by 3 bases and J by 3 bases, with 12 bases between. Germline lookup yields CDR1 MGHRA and CDR2 YSYEKL. This CDR3 region has 14 residues. The chain's CDR3 is CASSHTGTGYEQYF. The DNA for the CDR3 is TGCGCCAGCAGCCACACAGGGACGGGCTACGAGCAGTACTTC.

This clonotype was counted ten times or more. The chain couples TRBV7-6 to TRBJ2-1; unclear D gene. This CDR3 region has 18 residues. The germline V gene encodes CDR1 SGHVS and CDR2 FNYEAQ. V dropped 0 bases and J dropped 5 bases, with 20 bases sitting between them. The CDR3 reads CASSLAFAFERSDNEQFF. CDR3 bases: TGTGCCAGCAGCTTAGCCTTTGCTTTTGAGAGGTCTGACAATGAGCAGTTCTTC.